These T cell receptor beta chains were read from a single sample in a study of breast tumors, draining lymph nodes, adjacent tissues. From the multiplex PCR reads, TCRdb called clonotypes with MiXCR, one entry per CDR3 protein. The repertoire includes hundreds of thousands of distinct CDR3 sequences, around 32% of them detected once, and roughly 1.5% sits in the top ten. Sequenced sample: axillary lymph node tissue. The receptor set was obtained from a female donor with breast cancer. Some clones in this sample may be carry-over from other donors' samples. CDR3s leave out the opening cysteine and the closing phenylalanine or tryptophan.

v_call	j_call	cdr3_aa
TRBV20-1	TRBJ1-1	SARDEGGQQNTEAF
TRBV7-9	TRBJ2-3	ASSRDTRTDTQY
TRBV7-2	TRBJ2-3	ASSLRSQSTDTQY
TRBV7-3	TRBJ2-1	ASSSSGTSVNEQF
TRBV24-1	TRBJ2-7	ATRIGTKSSYEQY
TRBV30	TRBJ2-1	AWSVLRGQF
TRBV18	TRBJ2-1	ASSSQGTYNEQF
TRBV19	TRBJ2-6	ASSAGLAGNSGANVLT
TRBV14	TRBJ1-1	ASSQEMVPAPHEAF
TRBV12-3/TRBV12-4	TRBJ2-7	ASSSSGTGAYEQY
TRBV6-2/TRBV6-3	TRBJ2-1	AGSYSLRASYNEQF
TRBV7-2	TRBJ2-5	ASSLDRSETQY
TRBV6-1	TRBJ2-7	ASSYSAKYEQY
TRBV29-1	TRBJ2-7	SVDYGGAGTYEQY
TRBV14	TRBJ2-1	ASSLGLYYNEQF
TRBV11-2	TRBJ2-1	ASSLPFREGRNEQF
TRBV2	TRBJ1-6	ANSRAEGANSPLH
TRBV7-9	TRBJ1-5	ASSLAETQH
TRBV5-6	TRBJ2-1	ASSLYGTSTYNEQF
TRBV3-1	TRBJ1-2	ASSPGTVYGYT
TRBV7-3	TRBJ2-2	ASSSRPGLASNTGELF
TRBV6-6	TRBJ2-6	ASRGGSSGANVLT